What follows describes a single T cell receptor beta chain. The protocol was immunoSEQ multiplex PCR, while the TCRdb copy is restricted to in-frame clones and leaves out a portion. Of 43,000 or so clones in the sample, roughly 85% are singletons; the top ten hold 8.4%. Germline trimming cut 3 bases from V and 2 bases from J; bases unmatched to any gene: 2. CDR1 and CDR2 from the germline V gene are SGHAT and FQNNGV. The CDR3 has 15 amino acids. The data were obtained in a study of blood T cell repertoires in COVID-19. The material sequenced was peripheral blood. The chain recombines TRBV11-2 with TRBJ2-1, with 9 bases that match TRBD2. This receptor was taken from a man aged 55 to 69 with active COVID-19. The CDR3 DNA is TGTGCCAGCAGCTTCCTAGCGGGAACCTACAATGAGCAGTTCTTC. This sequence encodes CASSFLAGTYNEQFF.